The 27 T cell receptor beta chains below all came from one sample that was sequenced in a study of blood T cell repertoires in COVID-19. TCRdb's copy holds only in-frame clones and misses some; the assay was immunoSEQ multiplex PCR. The sample gives some 340,000 clones, roughly 85% of which show up once; more than 3% is in the top ten. Sequencing was performed on peripheral blood. These receptors were obtained from a woman younger than 30 with acute or convalescent COVID-19.

V and J are TRBV30 and TRBJ1-6, with D uncertain. Trimming stripped 0 bases from V and 6 bases from J, with 21 bases between. Germline assignment: CDR1 GTSNPN and CDR2 SVGIG (reference sequence). There are 18 residues in the CDR3. This CDR3 reads CAWSVQLPSRVSNSPLHF. The DNA for the CDR3 is TGTGCCTGGAGTGTACAGCTTCCCTCGAGGGTTTCTAATTCACCCCTCCACTTT.

The CDR3 sequence: CASSLEGTITDTQYF. The CDR3 DNA follows: TGTGCCAGCAGCTTGGAAGGGACTATCACAGATACGCAGTATTTT. This chain joins TRBV5-5 and TRBJ2-3; TRBD2 aligns across 7 bases. Germline CDR1 is SGHKS and CDR2 is YYEKEE (reference sequence). This CDR3 contains 15 residues. V gave up 0 bases and J gave up 2 bases; unmatched junction bases: 3.

In this sample, this clone turned up a few times. The chain has TRBV10-1 and TRBJ2-7; 10 nucleotides align to TRBD1. The germline CDR1 and CDR2 sequences are WNHNN and SYGVQD (reference sequence). V was clipped by 1 base and J by 6 bases; unmatched bases: 3. The CDR3 has 14 residues. In nucleotides, the CDR3 is TGCGCCAGCAGTGAGTGGGACAGGGGAGGCGAGCAGTACTTC. Protein product: CASSEWDRGGEQYF.

The chain combines TRBV27 with TRBJ2-7; TRBD1 aligns across 10 bases. V was pared by 5 bases and J by 7 bases, with 11 bases of the junction left unmatched. The CDR3 has 15 residues. Germline V CDR1 and CDR2: MNHEY, SMNVEV (reference sequence). The CDR3 coding sequence is TGTGCCAGCAGTCTCCGGGACAGGGGAGGTTGGGAGCAGTACTTC. It yields the protein CASSLRDRGGWEQYF.

CDR3 coding DNA: TGTGCCAGCAGCTTGGCGGCTAGCGGGGGTGGGTACAATGAGCAGTTCTTC. Translated, it gives CASSLAASGGGYNEQFF. This chain connects TRBV5-8 to TRBJ2-1, with 10 bases matching TRBD2. The CDR3 covers 17 residues. The V gene's germline CDR1 is SGHTS and CDR2 YDEGEE. V shed 0 bases, J shed 4 bases, and the junction held 7 bases outside the gene matches.

V is TRBV6-5 and J is TRBJ1-1, with D tentatively TRBD1 (6 bases). The germline CDR1 and CDR2 sequences are MNHEY and SVGAGI. The V gene lost 6 bases and the J gene lost 8 bases, with 16 bases spanning the gap. The CDR3 runs 13 residues. CDR3 bases: TGTGCCAGCAGCTATATGACAGGAGAAGAAGCTTTCTTT. It yields the protein CASSYMTGEEAFF.

This clone was recorded only once. The rearrangement links TRBV19 to TRBJ1-2; 11 bases are shared with TRBD1. Trimming cost V 5 bases and J 6 bases; bases outside gene matches: 5. The CDR3 is made up of 14 amino acids. CDR1 LNHDA and CDR2 SQIVND come from the germline V gene (reference sequence). The CDR3: CASSPGQGADGYTF. CDR3 DNA: TGTGCCAGTAGTCCCGGACAGGGGGCGGATGGCTACACCTTC.

This chain connects TRBV24-1 to TRBJ2-3; D is possibly TRBD1 (6 bases). CDR3 size: 11 residues. Germline V lookup: CDR1 KGHDR, CDR2 SFDVKD. Trimming shortened V by 8 bases and J by 7 bases, and 9 bases separated the two germline ends. The chain's CDR3 is CATKQGYTQYF. CDR3 DNA sequence: TGTGCCACCAAGCAGGGGTATACGCAGTATTTT.

The chain has TRBV7-3 and TRBJ1-1, with D perhaps matching TRBD1 (6 bases). V was cut by 7 bases and J by 7 bases, with 22 bases left in between. Germline V gene lookup returns CDR1 SGHTA and CDR2 FQGTGA. The CDR3 has 15 residues. CDR3 sequence reads: CASTPAPGQLREAFF. CDR3 nucleotide sequence: TGTGCCAGCACCCCCGCCCCCGGACAGCTCCGTGAAGCTTTCTTT.

J is TRBJ2-1 and V is TRBV7-3, with 8 bases lining up with TRBD2. The CDR3 covers 15 residues. V was clipped by 5 bases and J by 5 bases; unmatched bases: 8. CDR1 SGHTA and CDR2 FQGTGA come from the germline V gene. In DNA, the CDR3 is TGTGCCAGCAGCCGGACCCGGGAGGGCGACAATGAGCAGTTCTTC. Translated: CASSRTREGDNEQFF.

V and J are TRBV6-5 and TRBJ1-5; 8 bases match TRBD1. Germline V CDR1 and CDR2: MNHEY, SVGAGI. The CDR3 loop spans 15 amino acids. V lost 6 bases and J lost 7; bases outside the gene matches: 11. This CDR3 is CASSLDRGPWQPQHF. CDR3 nucleotides: TGTGCCAGCAGCCTCGACAGGGGACCTTGGCAGCCCCAGCATTTT.

As for this clone: Additional DNA sequences in this sample encode the identical CDR3. The genes are TRBV6-5 and TRBJ1-1, with 8 positions matching TRBD1. CDR1 is MNHEY and CDR2 is SVGAGI in the germline V gene. This CDR3 is 15 amino acids long. The trim removed 0 bases at V and 5 bases at J, leaving 5 bases unmatched. The chain's CDR3 is CASSYSGQGRTEAFF. The CDR3 DNA follows: TGTGCCAGCAGTTACTCTGGACAGGGAAGGACTGAAGCTTTCTTT.

The V and J genes are TRBV2 and TRBJ1-2; D possibly corresponds to TRBD1 (5 bases). The germline V gene has CDR1 SNHLY and CDR2 FYNNEI. This CDR3 is 13 amino acids long. V dropped 5 bases and J dropped 4 bases, with 11 bases sitting between them. The CDR3 loop reads CASSTADSYGYTF. CDR3 nucleotides: TGTGCCAGCAGTACCGCCGACAGCTATGGCTACACCTTC.

The chain recombines TRBV5-1 with TRBJ1-1; D remains ambiguous. Germline values: CDR1 SGHRS, CDR2 YFSETQ. The ends were cut back, 1 base at V and 6 bases at J, with 7 bases in the middle. This CDR3 spans 12 amino acids. This chain's CDR3 is CASSLPGAEAFF. Here the CDR3 DNA reads TGCGCCAGCAGCTTGCCAGGCGCTGAAGCTTTCTTT.

This clone was picked up a small number of times. The chain joins TRBV6-5 to TRBJ2-7, with 10 bases identical to TRBD1. V lost 8 bases and J lost 6; bases outside the gene matches: 10. Germline V lookup: CDR1 MNHEY, CDR2 SVGAGI. The CDR3 has 14 residues. The CDR3 nucleotides read TGTGCCAGCGAAGACCGGGACAGGGGTGGCGAGCAGTACTTC. Its translation: CASEDRDRGGEQYF.

This clone was observed a handful of times. The rearrangement joins TRBV28 to TRBJ1-6; tentative D call: TRBD1 (6 bases). The germline V gene has CDR1 MDHEN and CDR2 SYDVKM. The CDR3 loop spans 16 amino acids. V lost 6 bases to trimming and J lost 5 bases, with 17 bases between them. CDR3 DNA: TGTGCCAGCAGGCCATCCGGACAGTTACATAATTCACCCCTCCACTTT. Protein sequence: CASRPSGQLHNSPLHF.

Only one count was recorded for this clone. The rearrangement links TRBV5-1 to TRBJ1-5; unclear D gene. The germline gives CDR1 SGHRS, CDR2 YFSETQ. Trimming removed 0 bases from V and 0 bases from J, with 10 bases in between. This CDR3 has 16 residues. The CDR3 DNA follows: TGCGCCAGCAGCTTGGGAGGCTCCTATAGCAATCAGCCCCAGCATTTT. This translates into CASSLGGSYSNQPQHF.

The chain has TRBV3-1 (or the pseudogene TRBV3-2) and TRBJ1-4, with 9 bases lining up with TRBD1. CDR1 and CDR2 from the germline V gene are LGHDT and YNNKEL (reference sequence). This CDR3 spans 15 amino acids. J lost 7 bases, V lost 2 bases, and 5 bases had no gene match. In DNA form, the CDR3 reads TGTGCCAGCAGCCAACGGGGGACAGGGACTGAAAAACTGTTTTTT. This codes for CASSQRGTGTEKLFF.

This sequence joins TRBV30 and TRBJ1-1, with 10 positions matching TRBD1. V was pared by 5 bases and J by 1 base, with 10 bases of the junction left unmatched. The length of the CDR3 is 16 residues. The V gene's germline CDR1 is GTSNPN and CDR2 SVGIG (reference sequence). CDR3 DNA sequence: TGTGCCTGGGGGGCCTTTCGGGACAGGGGGAACACTGAAGCTTTCTTT. Its translation: CAWGAFRDRGNTEAFF.

This clone showed up just once. The chain recombines TRBV2 with TRBJ2-5; D is possibly TRBD2 (6 bases). Looked up from germline, CDR1 is SNHLY and CDR2 is FYNNEI. This CDR3 has 14 residues. V was pared by 5 bases and J by 2 bases, with 12 bases between. The CDR3 protein is CASSPGSLQETQYF. The CDR3 nucleotides are TGTGCCAGCAGTCCCGGGAGCTTACAAGAGACCCAGTACTTC. Supplemented by reference TRBV2 and TRBJ2-5, the full variable domain reads EPEVTQTPSHQVTQMGQEVILRCVPISNHLYFYWYRQILGQKVEFLVSFYNNEISEKSEIFDDQFSVERPDGSNFTLKIRSTKLEDSAMYFCASSPGSLQETQYFGPGTRLLVL.

This clone turned up a few times. This chain joins TRBV6-5 and TRBJ1-1, with a possible D match to TRBD1 (6 bases). The CDR3 runs 14 residues. Germline CDR1 is MNHEY and CDR2 is SVGAGI. V lost 8 bases to trimming and J lost 3 bases, with 16 bases between them. CDR3 sequence (DNA): TGTGCCAGCGTTCGGGGGGCCCGGGACACTGAAGCTTTCTTT. This gives the protein CASVRGARDTEAFF.

This chain joins TRBV18 and TRBJ1-6; 8 nucleotides line up with TRBD1. CDR3 length equals 14 residues. J was trimmed by 9 bases and V by 5 bases; bases with no gene match: 6. Germline V gives CDR1 KGHSH, CDR2 LQKENI. This CDR3 is CASSDTGGSSPLHF. The CDR3 nucleotides read TGTGCCAGCTCAGACACAGGGGGATCTTCACCCCTCCACTTT.

The chain combines TRBV24-1 with TRBJ2-1; 7 bases are shared with TRBD1. Germline loops: CDR1 KGHDR, CDR2 SFDVKD. The CDR3 has 14 amino acids. With V trimmed by 5 bases and J by 4 bases, 4 bases remained unmatched. The CDR3 DNA follows: TGTGCCACCAGTGGACAGGGTGGGTACAATGAGCAGTTCTTC. The encoded protein is CATSGQGGYNEQFF.

The V call is TRBV6-5, the J call TRBJ1-2, with TRBD1 identical over 8 bases. This CDR3 comprises 15 residues. Germline lookup yields CDR1 MNHEY and CDR2 SVGAGI. Trimming cost V 8 bases and J 6 bases; bases outside gene matches: 14. CDR3 in amino acids: CASQSRIQGADGYTF. The CDR3, as DNA: TGTGCCAGCCAATCACGAATCCAGGGGGCTGATGGCTACACCTTC.

The chain employs TRBV2 and TRBJ2-7; D possibly corresponds to TRBD1 (5 bases). Germline CDR1 reads SNHLY; CDR2 reads FYNNEI. This CDR3 is 12 amino acids long. V was clipped by 10 bases and J by 0 bases, with 10 bases between them. For the CDR3, the DNA is TGTGCCACCCAGGGCACCTCCTACGAGCAGTACTTC. Translation gives CATQGTSYEQYF.

The chain's CDR3 is CAISRSGTTNEKLFF. CDR3 coding DNA: TGTGCCATCAGTCGCTCGGGGACAACTAATGAAAAACTGTTTTTT. The genes are TRBV10-3 and TRBJ1-4; D gene unclear. V dropped 5 bases and J dropped 0 bases, with 10 bases sitting between them. Germline V CDR1 and CDR2: ENHRY, SYGVKD. CDR3 length: 15 amino acids.

This sequence joins TRBV24-1 and TRBJ1-2; perhaps TRBD1 as D (5 bases). The CDR3 has 14 residues. Germline values: CDR1 KGHDR, CDR2 SFDVKD. The V and J ends lost 2 bases and 3 bases respectively, with 9 bases between them. The CDR3 DNA reads as TGTGCCACCAGTGATTCGACAGTACACTATGGCTACACCTTC. This sequence encodes CATSDSTVHYGYTF.